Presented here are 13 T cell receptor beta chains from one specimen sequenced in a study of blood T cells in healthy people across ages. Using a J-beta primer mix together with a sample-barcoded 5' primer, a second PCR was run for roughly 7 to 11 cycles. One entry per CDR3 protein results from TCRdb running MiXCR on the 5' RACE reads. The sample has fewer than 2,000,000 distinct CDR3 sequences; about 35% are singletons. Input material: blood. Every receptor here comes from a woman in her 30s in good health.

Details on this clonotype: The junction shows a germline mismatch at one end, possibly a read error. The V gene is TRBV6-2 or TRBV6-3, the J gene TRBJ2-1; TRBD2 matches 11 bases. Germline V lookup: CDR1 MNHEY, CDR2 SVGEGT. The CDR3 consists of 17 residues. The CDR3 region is CASRDWTSGLTYNERFF. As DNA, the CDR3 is TGTGCCAGCAGAGATTGGACTAGCGGGTTGACCTACAATGAGCGGTTCTTC.

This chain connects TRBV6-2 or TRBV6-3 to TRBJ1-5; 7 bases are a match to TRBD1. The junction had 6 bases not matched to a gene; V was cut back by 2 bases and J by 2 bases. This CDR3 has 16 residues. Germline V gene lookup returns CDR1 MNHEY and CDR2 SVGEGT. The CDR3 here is CASSYRQGGGNQPQHF. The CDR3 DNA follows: TGTGCCAGCAGTTACCGGCAGGGGGGCGGCAATCAGCCCCAGCATTTT.

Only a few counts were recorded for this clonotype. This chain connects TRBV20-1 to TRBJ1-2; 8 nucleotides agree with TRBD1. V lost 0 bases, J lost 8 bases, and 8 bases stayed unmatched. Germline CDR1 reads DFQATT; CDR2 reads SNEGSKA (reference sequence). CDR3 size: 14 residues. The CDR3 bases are TGCAGTGCTAGAGACAAACAGGGGGGACGCGGCTACACCTTC. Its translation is CSARDKQGGRGYTF.

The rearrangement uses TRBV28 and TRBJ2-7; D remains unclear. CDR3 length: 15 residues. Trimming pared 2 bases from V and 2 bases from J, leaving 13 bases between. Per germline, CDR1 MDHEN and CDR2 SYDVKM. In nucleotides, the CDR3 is TGTGCCAGCAGTTTAAAGTCTCCTTTGACCTACGAGCAGTACTTC. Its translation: CASSLKSPLTYEQYF.

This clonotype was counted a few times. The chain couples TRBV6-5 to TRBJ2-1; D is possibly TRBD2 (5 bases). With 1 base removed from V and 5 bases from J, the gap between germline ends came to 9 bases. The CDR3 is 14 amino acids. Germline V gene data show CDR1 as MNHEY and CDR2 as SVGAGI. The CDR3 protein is CASSYLRGNNEQFF. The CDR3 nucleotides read TGTGCCAGCAGTTACTTACGGGGAAACAATGAGCAGTTCTTC.

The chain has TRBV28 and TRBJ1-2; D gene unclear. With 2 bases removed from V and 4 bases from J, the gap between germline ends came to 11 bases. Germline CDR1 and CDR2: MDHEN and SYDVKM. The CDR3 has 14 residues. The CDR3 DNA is TGTGCCAGCAGTTTAACGGCGGGTATCTATGGCTACACCTTC. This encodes CASSLTAGIYGYTF.

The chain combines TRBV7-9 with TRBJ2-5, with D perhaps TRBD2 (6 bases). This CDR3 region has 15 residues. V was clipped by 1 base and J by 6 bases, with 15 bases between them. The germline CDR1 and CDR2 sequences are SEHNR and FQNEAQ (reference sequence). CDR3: CASSLGRGEAKTQYF. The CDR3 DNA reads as TGTGCCAGCAGCTTAGGGAGAGGGGAGGCGAAGACCCAGTACTTC.

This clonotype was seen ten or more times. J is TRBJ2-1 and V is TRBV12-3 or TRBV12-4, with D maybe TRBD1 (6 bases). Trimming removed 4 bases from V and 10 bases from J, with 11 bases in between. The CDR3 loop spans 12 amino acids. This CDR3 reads CASSSQGKEQFF. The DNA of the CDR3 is TGTGCCAGCAGTTCGCAGGGGAAAGAGCAGTTCTTC.

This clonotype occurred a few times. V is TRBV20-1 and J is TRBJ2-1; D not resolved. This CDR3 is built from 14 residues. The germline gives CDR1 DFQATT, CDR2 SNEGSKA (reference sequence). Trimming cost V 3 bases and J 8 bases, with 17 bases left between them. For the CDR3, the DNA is TGCAGTGCTAGCGGCGCGACATCGTTGGATGAGCAGTTCTTC. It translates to CSASGATSLDEQFF.

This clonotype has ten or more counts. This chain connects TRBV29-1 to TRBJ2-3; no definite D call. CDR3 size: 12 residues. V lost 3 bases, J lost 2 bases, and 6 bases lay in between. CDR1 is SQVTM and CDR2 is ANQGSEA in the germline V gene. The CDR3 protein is CSVDRLTDTQYF. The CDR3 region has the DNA TGCAGCGTTGACAGACTCACAGATACGCAGTATTTT.

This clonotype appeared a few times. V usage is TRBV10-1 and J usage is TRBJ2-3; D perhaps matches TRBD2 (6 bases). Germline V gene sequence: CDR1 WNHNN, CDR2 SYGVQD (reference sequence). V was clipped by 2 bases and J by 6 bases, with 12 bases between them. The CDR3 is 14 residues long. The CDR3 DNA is TGCGCCAGCAGTGAGGCGGGGTCCAGCGATACGCAGTATTTT. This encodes CASSEAGSSDTQYF.

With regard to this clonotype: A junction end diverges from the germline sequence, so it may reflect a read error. CDR3 amino acids: CRAQMAGGADTQYF. The CDR3, as DNA: TGCCGTGCCCAGATGGCGGGAGGGGCCGATACGCAGTATTTT. The chain recombines TRBV20-1 with TRBJ2-3; 9 nucleotides align to TRBD2. Germline loops: CDR1 DFQATT, CDR2 SNEGSKA (reference sequence). The CDR3 spans 14 residues.

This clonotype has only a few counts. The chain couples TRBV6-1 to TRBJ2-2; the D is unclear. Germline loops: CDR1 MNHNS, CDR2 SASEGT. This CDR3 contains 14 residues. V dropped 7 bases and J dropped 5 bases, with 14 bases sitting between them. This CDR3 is CASIRLEWTGELFF. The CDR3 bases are TGTGCCAGCATCAGGCTGGAGTGGACCGGGGAGCTGTTTTTT.